One and the same sample provided the 27 T cell receptor beta chains below, sequenced in a study of shared clonotypes between healthy human individuals. TCRdb keeps only in-frame clones here, not all; method: immunoSEQ multiplex PCR. The sample lists hundreds of thousands of clones, roughly 95% seen once, with over 0.09% in the top ten. In the naive CD8 group, cells lacked CD45RO and were positively selected for CCR7, so terminally differentiated effector memory CD45RA+ cells were left out. Sample: naive CD8+ T cells sorted from blood. The receptors were sampled from a young woman in good health.

This sequence joins TRBV23-1 and TRBJ2-3; D is uncertain. TRBV23-1 is an ORF; its function is uncertain. There are 12 residues in the CDR3. V dropped 0 bases and J dropped 6 bases, with 4 bases sitting between them. CDR3 region: CASSQSADTQYF. The CDR3 DNA follows: TGCGCCAGCAGTCAATCGGCCGATACGCAGTATTTT.

The chain combines TRBV12-5 with TRBJ2-1, with a possible D match to TRBD2 (6 bases). V gave up 3 bases and J gave up 9 bases, with 9 bases separating them. This CDR3 has 12 amino acids. Germline CDR1 reads LGHNT; CDR2 reads FRNRAP. CDR3 sequence: CASGFWGGEQFF. The CDR3 nucleotides are TGTGCTAGTGGTTTTTGGGGAGGTGAGCAGTTCTTC.

The chain's CDR3 is CASSMALTSGSLAYEQYF. In DNA, the CDR3 is TGTGCCAGTAGTATGGCGTTGACTAGCGGGAGTTTGGCCTACGAGCAGTACTTC. The chain couples TRBV19 to TRBJ2-7; 12 positions agree with TRBD2. Germline values: CDR1 LNHDA, CDR2 SQIVND (reference sequence). This CDR3 region has 18 residues. J gave up 2 bases and V 3 bases, and 11 bases lay outside the gene matches. Variable domain in full (rest from reference TRBV19 and TRBJ2-7): DGGITQSPKYLFRKEGQNVTLSCEQNLNHDAMYWYRQDPGQGLRLIYYSQIVNDFQKGDIAEGYSVSREKKESFPLTVTSAQKNPTAFYLCASSMALTSGSLAYEQYFGPGTRLTVT.

The CDR3 loop reads CASSPEGLAGSTDTQYF. CDR3 sequence (DNA): TGTGCCAGCAGCCCAGAGGGTCTAGCGGGTAGCACAGATACGCAGTATTTT. The chain employs TRBV27 and TRBJ2-3; 8 nucleotides match TRBD2. Germline lookup yields CDR1 MNHEY and CDR2 SMNVEV (reference sequence). The CDR3 totals 17 residues. The ends lost 6 bases at V and 0 bases at J; junction bases unmatched: 11.

The chain carries TRBV28 and TRBJ2-7; D is possibly TRBD2 (5 bases). Trimming shortened V by 3 bases and J by 7 bases, and 10 bases separated the two germline ends. The germline V gene encodes CDR1 MDHEN and CDR2 SYDVKM. The CDR3 sequence is 12 residues long. CDR3 in amino acids: CASSFQPGEQYF. CDR3 DNA: TGTGCCAGCAGTTTCCAGCCGGGGGAGCAGTACTTC.

The chain joins TRBV2 to TRBJ2-3; TRBD2 matches 10 bases. Germline V gene data show CDR1 as SNHLY and CDR2 as FYNNEI. With 7 bases clipped from V and 1 base from J, the junction kept 20 bases outside the gene matches. The CDR3 runs 20 residues. Written as DNA, the CDR3 is TGTGCCAGCATTCGACATATAGCGGGAGGTTTTTCAGATGGCACAGATACGCAGTATTTT. Translating gives CASIRHIAGGFSDGTDTQYF.

This clone was observed a single time. The identical CDR3 is also encoded by other nucleotide sequences in the sample. V gene TRBV27 combines with J gene TRBJ2-7; 10 bases are shared with TRBD1. Germline assignment: CDR1 MNHEY and CDR2 SMNVEV (reference sequence). Trimming cost V 3 bases and J 2 bases; bases outside gene matches: 4. The CDR3 contains 15 residues. The CDR3 DNA follows: TGTGCCAGCAGTTTGACCGGGACAGGGGCCTACGAGCAGTACTTC. Translated, it gives CASSLTGTGAYEQYF.

V and J are TRBV27 and TRBJ2-1; D is unresolved. The CDR3 contains 15 residues. V lost 8 bases, J lost 3 bases, and 17 bases lay in between. Germline CDR1 MNHEY, CDR2 SMNVEV (reference sequence). The CDR3 reads CASGQYPVLYNEQFF. The CDR3, as DNA: TGTGCCAGCGGCCAATATCCCGTCCTCTACAATGAGCAGTTCTTC.

DNA for the CDR3: TGTGCCAGCAGCTTGTTGGGGTCCGGGGAACCCGACTATGGCTACACCTTC. Protein product: CASSLLGSGEPDYGYTF. The genes are TRBV5-4 and TRBJ1-2, with D unclear. Germline-derived CDR1 and CDR2 are SGHNT and YYREEE (reference sequence). The CDR3 extends over 17 amino acids. Deletions cut 1 base from V and 3 bases from J, with 19 bases between.

V is TRBV4-1 and J is TRBJ1-1; unclear D gene. V dropped 1 base and J dropped 11 bases, with 14 bases sitting between them. This CDR3 is built from 13 residues. Germline loops: CDR1 MGHRA, CDR2 YSYEKL. The CDR3 spells CASSQAVHEGAFF. The CDR3 DNA sequence: TGCGCCAGCAGCCAAGCGGTACACGAAGGGGCTTTCTTT.

The chain uses TRBV28 and TRBJ1-2; D is ambiguous. Germline CDR1 is MDHEN and CDR2 is SYDVKM. V lost 3 bases to trimming and J lost 3 bases, with 5 bases between them. This CDR3 is built from 12 residues. As DNA, the CDR3 is TGTGCCAGCAGTTTTCAGTACTATGGCTACACCTTC. This encodes CASSFQYYGYTF.

The rearrangement links TRBV7-9 to TRBJ2-5; D possibly corresponds to TRBD2 (6 bases). Matching the DNA end better, TRBJ2-7 makes the J call doubtful. Germline V gene lookup returns CDR1 SEHNR and CDR2 FQNEAQ (reference sequence). This CDR3 comprises 13 residues. CDR3 nucleotide sequence: TGTGCCAGCAGCCTGTCGGGAGACTACGAGCAGTACTTC. Protein product: CASSLSGDYEQYF.

The chain uses TRBV5-1 and TRBJ2-1; 8 positions agree with TRBD1. Trimming removed 3 bases from V and 8 bases from J; junction bases left unmatched: 7. The CDR3 contains 14 residues. The germline gives CDR1 SGHRS, CDR2 YFSETQ. CDR3 residues: CASSWTGPGDEQFF. For the CDR3, the DNA is TGCGCCAGCAGCTGGACAGGGCCGGGGGATGAGCAGTTCTTC.

This chain uses TRBV19 with TRBJ1-1; 7 bases are shared with TRBD1. The CDR3 spans 15 residues. V trimming: 4 bases; J trimming: 4 bases; junction bases outside the gene matches: 9. Per the germline V gene, CDR1 is LNHDA and CDR2 is SQIVND (reference sequence). The CDR3 region has the DNA TGTGCCAGTAGTACCTGGACAGGAGGAATCACTGAAGCTTTCTTT. This encodes CASSTWTGGITEAFF.

The genes are TRBV7-6 and TRBJ2-2; D unresolved. CDR1 and CDR2 from the germline V gene are SGHVS and FNYEAQ. V gave up 2 bases and J gave up 0 bases, with 10 bases separating them. This CDR3 is built from 16 residues. CDR3 DNA: TGTGCCAGCAGCTTATTCTTCCAAGCGAACACCGGGGAGCTGTTTTTT. Translating gives CASSLFFQANTGELFF.

CDR3 bases: TGTGCCAGCAGCTACTTAACGGGGACGAACACTGAAGCTTTCTTT. Residues: CASSYLTGTNTEAFF. The gene calls are TRBV11-2 and TRBJ1-1; D possibly corresponds to TRBD1 (5 bases). This CDR3 region has 15 residues. V lost 4 bases and J 1 base, leaving 13 bases between the germline ends. The V gene's germline CDR1 is SGHAT and CDR2 FQNNGV.

This clone occurred once. This chain uses TRBV20-1 with TRBJ2-7, with D possibly TRBD1 on 5 matching bases. V lost 6 bases, J lost 6 bases, and 9 bases lay in between. Germline V gives CDR1 DFQATT, CDR2 SNEGSKA (reference sequence). The CDR3 length is 10 residues. This CDR3 reads CSAGQREQYF. CDR3 in DNA: TGCAGTGCGGGGCAACGCGAGCAGTACTTC.

V and J are TRBV10-1 and TRBJ2-1, with TRBD2 identical over 7 bases. J was trimmed by 7 bases and V by 3 bases; bases with no gene match: 6. This CDR3 is built from 14 residues. CDR1 and CDR2 (germline): WNHNN, SYGVQD (reference sequence). CDR3 DNA: TGCGCCAGCAGTGATCCAGGACTAGTTAATGAGCAGTTCTTC. Its translation is CASSDPGLVNEQFF.

For the CDR3, the DNA is TGTGCCAGCAGAACTGACTACGAGCAGTACTTC. Translation: CASRTDYEQYF. The chain carries TRBV7-2 and TRBJ2-5, with unresolved D. The DNA matches TRBJ2-7 better at its end, which makes the J call doubtful. The CDR3 is 11 amino acids. CDR1 is SGHTA, CDR2 FQGNSA, per germline.

The rearrangement joins TRBV9 to TRBJ1-4; D is possibly TRBD1 (5 bases). Germline V CDR1 and CDR2: SGDLS, YYNGEE. The V end lost 2 bases, the J end lost 8 bases, and 16 bases lay between the germline ends. CDR3 length: 15 amino acids. The CDR3 nucleotides are TGTGCCAGCAGCGTCGCAGGGTTAGATGGAGAAAAACTGTTTTTT. Its translation: CASSVAGLDGEKLFF.

The gene calls are TRBV19 and TRBJ1-5; D possibly corresponds to TRBD1 (6 bases). In germline, CDR1 is LNHDA, CDR2 SQIVND (reference sequence). V lost 6 bases to trimming and J lost 0 bases, with 12 bases between them. CDR3 length: 15 amino acids. The CDR3 spells CASRRDITSNQPQHF. The CDR3 DNA reads as TGTGCCAGTAGACGGGACATAACTAGCAATCAGCCCCAGCATTTT.

The rearrangement uses TRBV5-6 and TRBJ2-1; 9 bases fit TRBD2. Looked up from germline, CDR1 is SGHDT and CDR2 is YYEEEE. Unmatched junction bases numbered 6, after V lost 0 bases and J lost 8 bases. The length of the CDR3 is 15 residues. In DNA form, the CDR3 reads TGTGCCAGCAGCTTGGCTAGCGGGAAGGGCGATGAGCAGTTCTTC. Protein sequence: CASSLASGKGDEQFF.

This clone has only one observation. V is TRBV7-9 and J is TRBJ2-3; no reliable D call. The CDR3 sequence is 16 residues long. CDR1 is SEHNR, CDR2 FQNEAQ, per germline (reference sequence). The V end was cut by 4 bases, the J end by 0 bases, with 14 bases between. The CDR3: CASSYFTLESTDTQYF. DNA for the CDR3: TGTGCCAGCAGCTACTTTACGCTCGAGAGCACAGATACGCAGTATTTT.

In DNA, the CDR3 is TGTGCCAGCAGCTCAAGTCACGGGACAGGGGATTACTACGAGCAGTACTTC. This sequence encodes CASSSSHGTGDYYEQYF. V is TRBV7-9 and J is TRBJ2-7; 10 bases align to TRBD1. Per the germline V gene, CDR1 is SEHNR and CDR2 is FQNEAQ (reference sequence). The CDR3 is 17 amino acids. V gave up 4 bases and J gave up 3 bases; unmatched junction bases: 12.

CDR3: CASSAITTGLVNTEAFF. The CDR3 DNA sequence: TGTGCCAGCAGTGCGATAACGACAGGCTTGGTGAACACTGAAGCTTTCTTT. The chain is built from TRBV2 and TRBJ1-1; D is possibly TRBD1 (6 bases). Trimming removed 4 bases from V and 0 bases from J, with 18 bases in between. The CDR3 is 17 amino acids. Germline CDR1 reads SNHLY; CDR2 reads FYNNEI. Full variable domain (rest looked up from reference TRBV2 and TRBJ1-1): EPEVTQTPSHQVTQMGQEVILRCVPISNHLYFYWYRQILGQKVEFLVSFYNNEISEKSEIFDDQFSVERPDGSNFTLKIRSTKLEDSAMYFCASSAITTGLVNTEAFFGQGTRLTVV.

CDR3 in amino acids: CASRTSTGAEQYF. As DNA, the CDR3 is TGCGCCAGCAGGACCTCCACAGGGGCCGAGCAGTACTTC. The chain recombines TRBV5-1 with TRBJ2-7, with 7 bases that match TRBD1. The CDR3 spans 13 residues. J lost 6 bases, V lost 5 bases, and 8 bases had no gene match. Germline loops: CDR1 SGHRS, CDR2 YFSETQ.

This sequence joins TRBV9 and TRBJ2-2; 9 bases agree with TRBD2. The germline V gene has CDR1 SGDLS and CDR2 YYNGEE. V shed 0 bases, J shed 5 bases, and the junction held 5 bases outside the gene matches. The CDR3 is made up of 16 amino acids. The CDR3 here is CASSVDPLAGTGELFF. CDR3 DNA: TGTGCCAGCAGCGTAGATCCCCTAGCGGGAACCGGGGAGCTGTTTTTT.